This T cell receptor (beta chain) derives from a study of regulatory T cells in long-lasting Graves disease. The sample's time point: persistent/refractory GD, antithyroid drugs over 5 years with positive TRAb. PBMC-derived RNA was used for the TCR library. This clonotype was seen only a few times. The germline V gene has CDR1 SGHTA and CDR2 FQGNSA. This CDR3 is 15 amino acids long. Trimming left V 3 bases short and J 1 base short, with 11 bases between. Arm-PCR with iRepertoire HTBI primers amplified the CDR3 regions for these TCR beta libraries. TCRdb called the multiplex PCR reads again in MiXCR, with one record for every CDR3 protein. The repertoire holds about 460,000 distinct CDR3 sequences, with roughly 22% as singletons.

V is TRBV7-2 and J is TRBJ2-3; D not resolved. Sequenced here: peripheral blood mononuclear cells (PBMCs), sampled when the disease was refractory, from a patient treated with antithyroid drugs. The TCR was taken from a female donor with Graves disease. The CDR3 spells CASSLVAAGTDTQYF. CDR3 sequence (DNA): TGTGCCAGCAGCTTGGTAGCCGCCGGCACAGATACGCAGTATTTT.